Following are 24 T cell receptor beta chains from one sample sequenced in a study of blood T cell repertoires in COVID-19. Generated by immunoSEQ multiplex PCR, the TCRdb table keeps only in-frame clones and is missing some. Here the sample spans some 200,000 clones, 85% being singletons. Sequencing was done on a sample of peripheral blood. The receptors were gathered from a woman in her sixties or seventies with COVID-19, enrolled during active disease.

This chain connects TRBV7-9 to TRBJ1-5, with 7 bases matching TRBD1. There are 15 residues in the CDR3. Germline V gives CDR1 SEHNR, CDR2 FQNEAQ (reference sequence). V was pared by 1 base and J by 2 bases, with 2 bases of the junction left unmatched. The CDR3 DNA reads as TGTGCCAGCAGCTTAGGGGGACAGCGCAATCAGCCCCAGCATTTT. This encodes CASSLGGQRNQPQHF.

The rearrangement links TRBV19 to TRBJ2-3; 7 nucleotides match TRBD2. J was trimmed by 2 bases and V by 4 bases; bases with no gene match: 3. Per germline, CDR1 LNHDA and CDR2 SQIVND (reference sequence). The length of the CDR3 is 14 residues. The CDR3 sequence is CASSRLAFTDTQYF. The CDR3 nucleotides read TGTGCCAGTAGTAGACTAGCTTTCACAGATACGCAGTATTTT. Full variable domain (rest looked up from reference TRBV19 and TRBJ2-3): DGGITQSPKYLFRKEGQNVTLSCEQNLNHDAMYWYRQDPGQGLRLIYYSQIVNDFQKGDIAEGYSVSREKKESFPLTVTSAQKNPTAFYLCASSRLAFTDTQYFGPGTRLTVL.

This clone was seen once. The chain is built from TRBV16 and TRBJ1-3; tentatively, D is TRBD1 (5 bases). The CDR3 runs 15 residues. Germline V CDR1 and CDR2: KGHSY, FQNENV. The germline V and J ends were trimmed by 2 bases and 1 base, with 9 bases remaining between them. The CDR3 DNA reads as TGTGCCAGCAGCCAAGAGCCAGGGTCTGGAAACACCATATATTTT. The encoded protein is CASSQEPGSGNTIYF.

The chain uses TRBV7-2 and TRBJ2-7; no reliable D call. Trimming removed 1 base at V and 2 bases at J, with 12 bases between. The CDR3 contains 15 residues. Germline-derived CDR1 and CDR2 are SGHTA and FQGNSA. As DNA, the CDR3 is TGTGCCAGCAGCTTAGGCATGGGCCCTGCCTACGAGCAGTACTTC. Translating gives CASSLGMGPAYEQYF. Together with reference TRBV7-2 and TRBJ2-7, the CDR3 gives the full variable domain: GAGVSQSPSNKVTEKGKDVELRCDPISGHTALYWYRQSLGQGLEFLIYFQGNSAPDKSGLPSDRFSAERTGGSVSTLTIQRTQQEDSAVYLCASSLGMGPAYEQYFGPGTRLTVT.

The chain recombines TRBV29-1 with TRBJ2-5, with a tentative D call TRBD1 (5 bases). The CDR3 consists of 12 residues. The V end was cut by 5 bases, the J end by 4 bases, with 11 bases between. In germline, CDR1 is SQVTM, CDR2 ANQGSEA. DNA for the CDR3: TGCAGCGTTATTGGGGCAGGAGAGACCCAGTACTTC. As protein: CSVIGAGETQYF.

V is TRBV7-2 and J is TRBJ1-4, with D possibly being TRBD1 (5 bases). This CDR3 has 16 amino acids. V was shortened by 0 bases and J by 0 bases, with 8 bases between the two germline ends. Germline CDR1 is SGHTA and CDR2 is FQGNSA. This CDR3 reads CASSLAGQATNEKLFF. Written as DNA, the CDR3 is TGTGCCAGCAGCTTAGCAGGACAAGCAACTAATGAAAAACTGTTTTTT.

The chain links TRBV11-2 to TRBJ2-7; 10 nucleotides agree with TRBD1. V shed 4 bases, J shed 2 bases, and the junction held 5 bases outside the gene matches. From germline, CDR1 is SGHAT and CDR2 FQNNGV. The CDR3 consists of 15 residues. CDR3 amino acids: CASSSRTGGAYEQYF. As DNA, the CDR3 is TGTGCCAGCAGCTCCCGGACAGGGGGAGCCTACGAGCAGTACTTC. The variable domain in full, completed from reference TRBV11-2 and TRBJ2-7, reads EAGVAQSPRYKIIEKRQSVAFWCNPISGHATLYWYQQILGQGPKLLIQFQNNGVVDDSQLPKDRFSAERLKGVDSTLKIQPAKLEDSAVYLCASSSRTGGAYEQYFGPGTRLTVT.

In nucleotides, the CDR3 is TGTGCCAGCAGCTTGCAGGGACAGGGGGCAGGGGCCCAGTACTTC. Protein: CASSLQGQGAGAQYF. The chain has TRBV5-6 and TRBJ2-5; TRBD1 agrees at 12 bases. The germline gives CDR1 SGHDT, CDR2 YYEEEE. V trimming: 1 base; J trimming: 9 bases; junction bases outside the gene matches: 7. The CDR3 is made up of 15 amino acids.

V and J are TRBV4-2 and TRBJ2-7, with 11 bases aligning to TRBD2. This CDR3 has 16 residues. With 2 bases clipped from V and 3 bases from J, the junction kept 6 bases outside the gene matches. CDR1 and CDR2 from the germline V gene are LGHNA and YNFKEQ. The CDR3 DNA sequence: TGTGCCAGCAGCCAAACCGGGACTAGCGGCTTCTACGAGCAGTACTTC. Its translation: CASSQTGTSGFYEQYF.

This clone came up once. The genes are TRBV18 and TRBJ2-2; D is ambiguous. The germline V gene has CDR1 KGHSH and CDR2 LQKENI. The CDR3 sequence is 14 residues long. V lost 3 bases and J 0 bases, leaving 5 bases between the germline ends. The CDR3 DNA sequence: TGTGCCAGCTCACCTATTACGAACACCGGGGAGCTGTTTTTT. It is translated as CASSPITNTGELFF.

The chain links TRBV5-1 to TRBJ1-2; 9 bases line up with TRBD1. CDR1 and CDR2 from the germline V gene are SGHRS and YFSETQ. J was trimmed by 2 bases and V by 4 bases; bases with no gene match: 12. The CDR3 loop spans 17 amino acids. CDR3 DNA: TGCGCCAGCAGCGCCCAACAGGGGGCTGGAGGAAACTATGGCTACACCTTC. Its translation is CASSAQQGAGGNYGYTF.

The V and J genes are TRBV11-3 and TRBJ2-1; 7 bases line up with TRBD2. Germline V gene data show CDR1 as SGHNT and CDR2 as YENEEA. The CDR3 consists of 17 residues. With 3 bases clipped from V and 1 base from J, the junction kept 9 bases outside the gene matches. The CDR3 loop reads CASSLGLLTLSYNEQFF. The CDR3 coding sequence is TGTGCCAGCAGCTTGGGACTACTCACTTTATCCTACAATGAGCAGTTCTTC. The full variable domain, rest sourced from reference TRBV11-3 and TRBJ2-1, is EAGVVQSPRYKIIEKKQPVAFWCNPISGHNTLYWYLQNLGQGPELLIRYENEEAVDDSQLPKDRFSAERLKGVDSTLKIQPAELGDSAVYLCASSLGLLTLSYNEQFFGPGTRLTVL.

The rearrangement joins TRBV3-1 (or the pseudogene TRBV3-2) to TRBJ2-1; 9 bases fit TRBD2. From germline, CDR1 is LGHDT and CDR2 YNNKEL (reference sequence). Trimming removed 0 bases from V and 5 bases from J; junction bases left unmatched: 5. The CDR3 runs to 16 residues. The CDR3 DNA reads as TGTGCCAGCAGCCAAGATGCAGCGGGAGGTCACAATGAGCAGTTCTTC. Protein: CASSQDAAGGHNEQFF.

This clone was seen a few times. This chain joins TRBV18 and TRBJ1-2; D is undetermined. CDR1 is KGHSH and CDR2 is LQKENI in the germline V gene. The CDR3 has 11 residues. The V gene lost 3 bases and the J gene lost 8 bases, with 7 bases spanning the gap. CDR3 in DNA: TGTGCCAGCTCACCGAAGGAGGGCTACACCTTC. This codes for CASSPKEGYTF.

V and J are TRBV25-1 and TRBJ1-6; D perhaps matches TRBD1 (5 bases). This CDR3 is built from 18 residues. Trimming shortened V by 5 bases and J by 0 bases, and 17 bases separated the two germline ends. Looked up from germline, CDR1 is MGHDK and CDR2 is SYGVNS. CDR3 nucleotide sequence: TGTGCCAGCAGTAAGAGTTCAGGGTCAAGCTCCTATAATTCACCCCTCCACTTT. This codes for CASSKSSGSSSYNSPLHF.

This clone was counted between two and nine times. The chain has TRBV3-1 (or the pseudogene TRBV3-2) and TRBJ2-2, with 8 positions matching TRBD2. The germline V gene has CDR1 LGHDT and CDR2 YNNKEL (reference sequence). V dropped 1 base and J dropped 4; count of bases not matched to a gene: 8. The CDR3 is 17 residues long. This chain's CDR3 is CASSQGSGSRSTGELFF. Written as DNA, the CDR3 is TGTGCCAGCAGCCAAGGGAGCGGGAGTCGTTCCACCGGGGAGCTGTTTTTT.

The CDR3 protein is CASSLGQHNSPLHF. In DNA, the CDR3 is TGTGCCAGCAGTCTGGGACAGCATAATTCACCCCTCCACTTT. This sequence joins TRBV6-5 and TRBJ1-6, with 7 bases identical to TRBD1. The germline V gene has CDR1 MNHEY and CDR2 SVGAGI. V was clipped by 5 bases and J by 5 bases; unmatched bases: 3. CDR3 size: 14 residues.

CDR3 sequence reads: CASSLGVLSSYEQYF. In nucleotides, the CDR3 is TGTGCCAGCAGCCTCGGGGTTCTAAGCTCCTACGAGCAGTACTTC. The chain carries TRBV3-1 (or the pseudogene TRBV3-2) and TRBJ2-7; maybe TRBD2 (5 bases). There are 15 residues in the CDR3. Germline values: CDR1 LGHDT, CDR2 YNNKEL (reference sequence). Trimming stripped 4 bases from V and 0 bases from J, with 13 bases between.

The chain is built from TRBV19 and TRBJ1-5, with 7 positions matching TRBD1. The length of the CDR3 is 16 residues. The V segment lost 10 bases and the J segment 0 bases; nucleotides outside the gene matches: 12. Germline V CDR1 and CDR2: LNHDA, SQIVND (reference sequence). The CDR3 spells CATSSWTGYSNQPQHF. For the CDR3, the DNA is TGTGCCACCTCTAGTTGGACAGGTTATAGCAATCAGCCCCAGCATTTT.

V usage is TRBV11-1 and J usage is TRBJ2-1; 13 nucleotides align to TRBD2. With V trimmed by 5 bases and J by 4 bases, 5 bases remained unmatched. Germline loops: CDR1 SGHAT, CDR2 FQDESV (reference sequence). CDR3 length: 16 residues. CDR3 amino acids: CASSTGTSGVYNEQFF. The CDR3 nucleotides read TGTGCCAGCAGCACAGGGACTAGCGGGGTATACAATGAGCAGTTCTTC.

J is TRBJ1-5 and V is TRBV18; 8 nucleotides match TRBD1. Germline V gene lookup returns CDR1 KGHSH and CDR2 LQKENI. V lost 3 bases to trimming and J lost 7 bases; unmatched junction nucleotides: 8. This CDR3 is built from 15 residues. CDR3 coding DNA: TGTGCCAGCTCACCGGGAATGACAGGGGTCCAGCCCCAGCATTTT. As protein: CASSPGMTGVQPQHF.

This chain uses TRBV6-6 with TRBJ2-1; D gene unclear. Deletions cut 5 bases from V and 0 bases from J, with 17 bases between. CDR3 length equals 17 residues. Germline V gene lookup returns CDR1 MNHNY and CDR2 SVGAGI (reference sequence). The CDR3 region is CASSPFRALSSYNEQFF. CDR3 nucleotide sequence: TGTGCCAGCAGTCCCTTCCGAGCCCTGAGCTCCTACAATGAGCAGTTCTTC.

CDR3 sequence: CASSASQGRGPGGMNTEAFF. In DNA, the CDR3 is TGTGCCAGCAGCGCGAGCCAGGGGCGAGGTCCGGGAGGCATGAACACTGAAGCTTTCTTT. The rearrangement uses TRBV6-2 or TRBV6-3 and TRBJ1-1, with D perhaps TRBD1 (6 bases). The germline V gene has CDR1 MNHEY and CDR2 SVGEGT. The CDR3 sequence is 20 residues long. Trimming pared 6 bases from V and 0 bases from J, leaving 29 bases between.

The chain uses TRBV7-2 and TRBJ1-2; D unresolved. This CDR3 has 12 residues. Deletions cut 5 bases from V and 2 bases from J, with 6 bases between. Germline V gene sequence: CDR1 SGHTA, CDR2 FQGNSA. The CDR3 spells CASSPLNYGYTF. For the CDR3, the DNA is TGTGCCAGCAGCCCCCTAAACTATGGCTACACCTTC.